Described below is a single TCR beta chain sequence and its context. This entry comes from a study of cytomegalovirus exposure and HLA in healthy donors. Germline CDR1 and CDR2: MGHRA and YSYEKL. The germline V and J ends were trimmed by 4 bases and 0 bases, with 6 bases remaining between them. The CDR3 is made up of 14 amino acids. The repertoire was sequenced with immunoSEQ multiplex PCR; TCRdb's copy has only in-frame clones and lacks some. The sample contains approximately 70,000 clones, 94% of which appear only once. The receptor comes from a woman under 30 in good health and CMV-seropositive. Sequencing input: PBMCs. The rearrangement joins TRBV4-1 to TRBJ2-2; D might be TRBD2 (5 bases). In DNA, the CDR3 is TGCGCCAGCAGCCGAGCGGCGAACACCGGGGAGCTGTTTTTT. It yields the protein CASSRAANTGELFF.